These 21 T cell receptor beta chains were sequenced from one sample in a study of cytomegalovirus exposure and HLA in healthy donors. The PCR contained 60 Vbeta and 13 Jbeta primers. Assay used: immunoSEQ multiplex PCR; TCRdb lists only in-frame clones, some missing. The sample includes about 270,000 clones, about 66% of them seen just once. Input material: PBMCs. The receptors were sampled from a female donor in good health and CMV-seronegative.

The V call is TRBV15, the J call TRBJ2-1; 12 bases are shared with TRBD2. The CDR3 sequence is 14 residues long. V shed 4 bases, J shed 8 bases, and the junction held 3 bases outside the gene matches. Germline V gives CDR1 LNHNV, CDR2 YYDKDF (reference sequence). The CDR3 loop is CATSISSGRDEQFF. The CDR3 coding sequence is TGTGCCACCAGCATCTCTAGCGGGAGGGATGAGCAGTTCTTC.

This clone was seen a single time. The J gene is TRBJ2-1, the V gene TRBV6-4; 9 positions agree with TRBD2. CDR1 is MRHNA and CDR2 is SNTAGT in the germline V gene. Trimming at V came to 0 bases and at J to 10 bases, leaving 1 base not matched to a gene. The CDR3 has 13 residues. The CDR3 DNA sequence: TGTGCCAGCAGTGACTCCCTAGCGGGGGAGCAGTTCTTC. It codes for CASSDSLAGEQFF.

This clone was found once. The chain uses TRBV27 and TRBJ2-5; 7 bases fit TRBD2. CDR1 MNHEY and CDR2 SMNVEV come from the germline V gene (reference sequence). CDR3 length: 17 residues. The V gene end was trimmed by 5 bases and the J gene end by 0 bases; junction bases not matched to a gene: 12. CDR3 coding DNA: TGTGCCAGCAGTCCGCCGAAGGGGCGGGAGAACCAAGAGACCCAGTACTTC. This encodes CASSPPKGRENQETQYF.

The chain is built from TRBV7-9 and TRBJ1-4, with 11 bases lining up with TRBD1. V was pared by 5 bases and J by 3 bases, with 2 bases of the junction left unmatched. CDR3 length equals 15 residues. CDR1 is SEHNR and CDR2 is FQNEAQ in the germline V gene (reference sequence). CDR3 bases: TGTGCCAGCAGCGGACAGGGGGCGGCTAATGAAAAACTGTTTTTT. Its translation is CASSGQGAANEKLFF.

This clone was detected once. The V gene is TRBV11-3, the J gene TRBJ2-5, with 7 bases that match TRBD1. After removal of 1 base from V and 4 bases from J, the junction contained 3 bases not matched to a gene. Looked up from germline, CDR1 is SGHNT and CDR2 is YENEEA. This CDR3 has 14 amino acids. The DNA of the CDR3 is TGTGCCAGCAGCTTAGGTGGGACAGTAGAGACCCAGTACTTC. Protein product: CASSLGGTVETQYF.

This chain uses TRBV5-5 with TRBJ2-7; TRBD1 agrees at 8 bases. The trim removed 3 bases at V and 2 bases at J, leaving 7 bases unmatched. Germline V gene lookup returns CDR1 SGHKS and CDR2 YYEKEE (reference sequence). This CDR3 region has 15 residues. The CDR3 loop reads CASSWGDRRTYEQYF. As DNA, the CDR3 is TGTGCCAGCAGCTGGGGGGACAGGCGGACCTACGAGCAGTACTTC.

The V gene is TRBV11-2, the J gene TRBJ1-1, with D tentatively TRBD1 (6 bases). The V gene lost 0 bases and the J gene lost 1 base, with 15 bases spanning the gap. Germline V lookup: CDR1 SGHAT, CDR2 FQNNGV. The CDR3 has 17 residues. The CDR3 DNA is TGTGCCAGCAGCTTAGATCGGGAACAGGGCTGGAACACTGAAGCTTTCTTT. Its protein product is CASSLDREQGWNTEAFF.

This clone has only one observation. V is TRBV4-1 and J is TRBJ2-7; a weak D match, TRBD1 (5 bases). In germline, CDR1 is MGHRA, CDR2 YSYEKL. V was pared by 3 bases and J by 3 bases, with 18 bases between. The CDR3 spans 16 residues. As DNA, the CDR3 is TGCGCCAGCAGCCACGTCCGACCTAGGGGCTTCTACGAGCAGTACTTC. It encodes CASSHVRPRGFYEQYF.

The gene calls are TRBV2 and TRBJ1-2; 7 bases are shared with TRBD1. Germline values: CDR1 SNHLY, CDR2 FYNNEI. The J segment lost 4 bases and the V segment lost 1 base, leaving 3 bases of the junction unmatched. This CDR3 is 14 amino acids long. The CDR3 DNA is TGTGCCAGCAGTGAAGGACAGGGCCTCTATGGCTACACCTTC. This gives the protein CASSEGQGLYGYTF.

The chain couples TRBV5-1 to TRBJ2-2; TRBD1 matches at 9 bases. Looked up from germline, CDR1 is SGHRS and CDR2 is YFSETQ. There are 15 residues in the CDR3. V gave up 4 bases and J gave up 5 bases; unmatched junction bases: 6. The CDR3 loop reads CASSRTGAPTGELFF. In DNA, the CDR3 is TGCGCCAGCAGCCGGACAGGGGCCCCAACCGGGGAGCTGTTTTTT.

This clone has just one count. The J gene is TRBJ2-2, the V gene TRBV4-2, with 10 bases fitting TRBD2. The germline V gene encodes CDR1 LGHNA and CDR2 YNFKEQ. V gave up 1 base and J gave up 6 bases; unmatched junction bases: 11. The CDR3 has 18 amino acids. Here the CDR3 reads CASSQVPLAGALSGELFF. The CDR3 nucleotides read TGTGCCAGCAGCCAAGTACCGCTAGCGGGAGCGTTATCCGGGGAGCTGTTTTTT.

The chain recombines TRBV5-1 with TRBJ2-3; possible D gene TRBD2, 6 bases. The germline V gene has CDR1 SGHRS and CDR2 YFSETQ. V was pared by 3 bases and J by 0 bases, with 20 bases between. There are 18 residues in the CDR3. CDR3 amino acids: CASSWSGSGGSSTDTQYF. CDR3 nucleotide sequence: TGCGCCAGCAGCTGGTCGGGTAGCGGAGGCTCTAGCACAGATACGCAGTATTTT.

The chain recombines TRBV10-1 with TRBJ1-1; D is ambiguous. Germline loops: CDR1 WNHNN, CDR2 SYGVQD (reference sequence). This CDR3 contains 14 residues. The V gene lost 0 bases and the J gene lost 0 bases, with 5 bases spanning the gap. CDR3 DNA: TGCGCCAGCAGTGAGTCCGGTATGAACACTGAAGCTTTCTTT. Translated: CASSESGMNTEAFF.

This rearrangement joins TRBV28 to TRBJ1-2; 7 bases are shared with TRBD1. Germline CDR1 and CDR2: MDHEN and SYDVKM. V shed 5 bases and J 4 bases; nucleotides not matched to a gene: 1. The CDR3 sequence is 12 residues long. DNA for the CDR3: TGTGCCAGCAGTCGACAGGGCTATGGCTACACCTTC. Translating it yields CASSRQGYGYTF.

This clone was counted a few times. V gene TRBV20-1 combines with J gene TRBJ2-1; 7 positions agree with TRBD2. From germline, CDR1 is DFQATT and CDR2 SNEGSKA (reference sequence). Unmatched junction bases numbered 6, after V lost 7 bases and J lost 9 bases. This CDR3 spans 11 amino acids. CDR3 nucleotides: TGCAGTGTAGGACTAGAGTCTGAGCAGTTCTTC. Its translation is CSVGLESEQFF.

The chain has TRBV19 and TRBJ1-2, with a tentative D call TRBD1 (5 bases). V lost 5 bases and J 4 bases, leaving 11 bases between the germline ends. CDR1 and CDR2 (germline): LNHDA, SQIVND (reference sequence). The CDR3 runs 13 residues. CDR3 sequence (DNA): TGTGCCAGTAGTCTACAGGTGGCCTATGGCTACACCTTC. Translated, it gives CASSLQVAYGYTF. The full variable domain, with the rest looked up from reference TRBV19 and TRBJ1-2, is DGGITQSPKYLFRKEGQNVTLSCEQNLNHDAMYWYRQDPGQGLRLIYYSQIVNDFQKGDIAEGYSVSREKKESFPLTVTSAQKNPTAFYLCASSLQVAYGYTFGSGTRLTVV.

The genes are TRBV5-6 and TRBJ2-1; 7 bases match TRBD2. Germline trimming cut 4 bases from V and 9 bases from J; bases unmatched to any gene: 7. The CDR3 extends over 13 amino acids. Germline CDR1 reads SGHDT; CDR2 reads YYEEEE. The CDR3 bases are TGTGCCAGCAGCAGACAACTAGCGACTGAGCAGTTCTTC. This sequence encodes CASSRQLATEQFF.

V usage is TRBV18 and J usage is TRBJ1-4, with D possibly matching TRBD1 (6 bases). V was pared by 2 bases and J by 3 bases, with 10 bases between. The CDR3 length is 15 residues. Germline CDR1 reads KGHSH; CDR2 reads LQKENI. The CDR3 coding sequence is TGTGCCAGCTCACCAGGGGACACTTCTAATGAAAAACTGTTTTTT. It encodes CASSPGDTSNEKLFF.

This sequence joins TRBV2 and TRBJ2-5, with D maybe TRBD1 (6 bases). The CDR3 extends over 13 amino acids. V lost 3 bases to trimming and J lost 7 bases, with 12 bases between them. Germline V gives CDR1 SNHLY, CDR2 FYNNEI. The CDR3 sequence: CASSETGLGTQYF. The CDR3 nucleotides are TGTGCCAGCAGTGAGACAGGACTCGGGACCCAGTACTTC.

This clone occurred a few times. Here the CDR3 reads CASSLPPHIYEQYF. For the CDR3, the DNA is TGTGCCAGCAGCTTGCCCCCCCACATTTACGAGCAGTACTTC. The chain couples TRBV5-8 to TRBJ2-7; D is unclear. Trimming took off 1 base at V and 4 bases at J, with 12 bases between the two ends. The CDR3 spans 14 residues. Germline CDR1 is SGHTS and CDR2 is YDEGEE.

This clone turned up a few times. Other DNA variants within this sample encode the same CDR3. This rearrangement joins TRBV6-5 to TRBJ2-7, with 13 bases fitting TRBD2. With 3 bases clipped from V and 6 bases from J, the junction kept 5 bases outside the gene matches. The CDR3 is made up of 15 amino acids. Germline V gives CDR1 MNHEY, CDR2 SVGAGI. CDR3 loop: CASSYGLAGVGEQYF. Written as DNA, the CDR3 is TGTGCCAGCAGTTATGGACTAGCGGGAGTCGGCGAGCAGTACTTC.